This T cell receptor beta chain was sequenced in a study of shared clonotypes between healthy human individuals. General study findings and limits: Sampling was confined to blood; repertoires within tissues likely differ. Depth of sequencing was expected to influence donor clonotype sharing.

Libraries were prepared by immunoSEQ multiplex PCR; TCRdb keeps only in-frame clonotypes and omits some of them. The sample contains roughly 1,000,000 clones, about 80% of which appear only once. This clone is a singleton in its sample. Its antigen remains unidentified. CDR1 is MNHEY and CDR2 is SVGAGI in the germline V gene. V was shortened by 4 bases and J by 10 bases, with 20 bases between the two germline ends. The CDR3 length is 15 residues. What was sequenced was memory CD4+ T cells from PBMCs. The subset: CD45RA-negative fraction. The chain is built from TRBV6-5 and TRBJ2-1; TRBD2 is a possible D gene (5 bases). This receptor was identified in a man between 18 and 29 years old in good health. Some clones in this sample may be carry-over from other donors' samples. CDR3 DNA sequence: TGTGCCAGCAGTTCCCCCCCTAGTCGATCGGGGGAGCAGTTCTTC. Translation: CASSSPPSRSGEQFF.